This entry features one TCR beta chain sequence. The CDR3 runs to 19 residues. The data are from a study of blood T cell repertoires in COVID-19. Study-level background: Samples came from the United States, Italy and Spain, spanning acute and convalescent COVID-19. T cells, B-cell-depleted T cells, or PBMCs provided the cDNA or gDNA that served as material.

Clones were sequenced by immunoSEQ multiplex PCR, and TCRdb holds only the in-frame ones, with some missing. The sample has about 410,000 clones, about 90% seen once. Participant-given clinical history determined each cohort assignment. Cohort 3 recovered donors had two negative PCRs, clearance, or symptom resolution. The chain is built from TRBV21-1 and TRBJ1-4; the D call of TRBD1 is as the table states it, not checked on the DNA. TRBV21-1 is a recognized pseudogene. What was sequenced was PBMCs or T cells enriched from blood (not recorded which). This sequence originates from a woman aged 25 to 45 who had recovered from COVID-19. The CDR3 DNA follows: TGTGCCAGCAGCCCCCCTAAGTGTGAGGGGGAAGTTATTAATGAAAAACTGTTTTTT. Encoded protein: CASSPPKCEGEVINEKLFF.